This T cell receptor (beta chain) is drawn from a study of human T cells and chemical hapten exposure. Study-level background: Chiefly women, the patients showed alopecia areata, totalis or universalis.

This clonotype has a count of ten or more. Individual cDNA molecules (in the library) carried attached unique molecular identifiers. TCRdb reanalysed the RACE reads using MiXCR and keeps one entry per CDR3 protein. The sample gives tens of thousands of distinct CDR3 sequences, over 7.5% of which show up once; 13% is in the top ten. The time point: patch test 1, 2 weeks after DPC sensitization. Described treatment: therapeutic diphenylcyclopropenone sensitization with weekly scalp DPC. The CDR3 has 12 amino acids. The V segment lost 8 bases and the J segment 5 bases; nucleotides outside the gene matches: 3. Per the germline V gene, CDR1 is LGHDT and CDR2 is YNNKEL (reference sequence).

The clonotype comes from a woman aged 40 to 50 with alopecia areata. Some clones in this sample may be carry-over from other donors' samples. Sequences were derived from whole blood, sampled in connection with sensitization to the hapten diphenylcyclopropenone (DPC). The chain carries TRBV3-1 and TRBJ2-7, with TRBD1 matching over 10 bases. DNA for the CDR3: TGTGCCAGCGGGACAGGGGACGACGAGCAGTACTTC. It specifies CASGTGDDEQYF.